This entry is about one TCR beta chain. Germline CDR1 is SGDLS and CDR2 is YYNGEE. V shed 0 bases, J shed 1 base, and the junction held 12 bases outside the gene matches. This CDR3 comprises 19 residues. Assay: immunoSEQ multiplex PCR; the TCRdb copy retains only in-frame clones and omits some. The sample has 50,000 to 75,000 clones; 70% to 75% are singletons. These data are taken from a study of blood T cell repertoires in COVID-19. Sample: peripheral blood. The receptor comes from a woman in her forties or fifties with active or convalescent COVID-19. This chain joins TRBV9 and TRBJ2-1, with 8 bases fitting TRBD2. CDR3 coding DNA: TGTGCCAGCAGCGTAGGAGACGGGAGGGCCGGTAGGTCCTACAATGAGCAGTTCTTC. The encoded protein is CASSVGDGRAGRSYNEQFF. The full variable domain, its missing parts supplied by reference TRBV9 and TRBJ2-1, is DSGVTQTPKHLITATGQRVTLRCSPRSGDLSVYWYQQSLDQGLQFLIQYYNGEERAKGNILERFSAQQFPDLHSELNLSSLELGDSALYFCASSVGDGRAGRSYNEQFFGPGTRLTVL.